Reported below is one TCR beta chain. Its antigen is undetermined. At one end the junction does not follow the germline gene, possibly because of a read error. This sample stems from a study of Ad26.COV2.S vaccination and SARS-CoV-2 variants. Overall study: Intramuscular Ad26.COV2.S doses were given once or twice, 56 days apart. Regarding the study as a whole: Vaccinees reportedly had broad spike-specific CD8+ and CD4+ T cell responses. Placebo and vaccine recipients had non-spike TCR breadth that was similar. Placebo recipients trailed vaccine recipients in spike-specific TCR breadth.

Germline V gene sequence: CDR1 LGHNA, CDR2 YSLEER. This CDR3 region has 13 residues. Treatment reported: roughly 18 received Ad26.COV2.S at low or high dose, single or two shots; 5 received placebo; per-sample allocation not given. Vaccine and placebo recipients were sampled on day 63 after the first injection. Assay: immunoSEQ multiplex PCR; the TCRdb copy retains only in-frame clones and omits some. Among hundreds of thousands of clones listed, roughly 90% were seen once. Sequences were derived from peripheral blood, sampled in a trial of Ad26.COV2.S vaccine versus placebo. The origin of this receptor is a person aged 18-65 years who received the Ad26.COV2.S COVID-19 vaccine or a placebo. V gene TRBV4-3 combines with J gene TRBJ2-3; no firm D call. DNA for the CDR3: TGCGTCAGCAGCCAAGACCGGTCAGATACGCAGTATTTT. Its translation: CVSSQDRSDTQYF.